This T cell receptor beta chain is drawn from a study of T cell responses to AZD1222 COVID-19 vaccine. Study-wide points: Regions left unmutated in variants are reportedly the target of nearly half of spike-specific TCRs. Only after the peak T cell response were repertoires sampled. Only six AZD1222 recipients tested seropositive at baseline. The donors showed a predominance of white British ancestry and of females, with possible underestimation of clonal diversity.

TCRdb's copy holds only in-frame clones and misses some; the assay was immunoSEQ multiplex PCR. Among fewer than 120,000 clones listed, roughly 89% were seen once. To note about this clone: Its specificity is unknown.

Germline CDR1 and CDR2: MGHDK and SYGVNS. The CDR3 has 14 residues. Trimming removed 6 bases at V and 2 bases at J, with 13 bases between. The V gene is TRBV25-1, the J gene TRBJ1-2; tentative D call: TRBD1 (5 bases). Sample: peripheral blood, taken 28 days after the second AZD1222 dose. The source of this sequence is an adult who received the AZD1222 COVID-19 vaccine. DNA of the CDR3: TGTGCCAGCAGGTCTACAGGAAACAACTATGGCTACACCTTC. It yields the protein CASRSTGNNYGYTF.